The T cell receptor (beta chain) under discussion was sequenced for a study of T cell changes during pregnancy in multiple sclerosis. The V gene lost 4 bases and the J gene lost 2 bases, with 18 bases spanning the gap. CDR3 length: 16 amino acids. Germline V gene lookup returns CDR1 SGHVS and CDR2 FQNEAQ. Clones were read by immunoSEQ multiplex PCR, and TCRdb kept only the in-frame ones, dropping some. The data hold tens of thousands of clones, with more than 90% observed a single time. V gene TRBV7-8 combines with J gene TRBJ2-7; tentative D call: TRBD1 (6 bases). The TCR was taken from a female donor with multiple sclerosis, enrolled in a pregnancy study. This sample comprised peripheral blood, obtained in the second trimester of pregnancy. DNA of the CDR3: TGTGCCAGCAGCTCAGGGAGAGGGACACCCACCTACGAGCAGTACTTC. It specifies CASSSGRGTPTYEQYF.